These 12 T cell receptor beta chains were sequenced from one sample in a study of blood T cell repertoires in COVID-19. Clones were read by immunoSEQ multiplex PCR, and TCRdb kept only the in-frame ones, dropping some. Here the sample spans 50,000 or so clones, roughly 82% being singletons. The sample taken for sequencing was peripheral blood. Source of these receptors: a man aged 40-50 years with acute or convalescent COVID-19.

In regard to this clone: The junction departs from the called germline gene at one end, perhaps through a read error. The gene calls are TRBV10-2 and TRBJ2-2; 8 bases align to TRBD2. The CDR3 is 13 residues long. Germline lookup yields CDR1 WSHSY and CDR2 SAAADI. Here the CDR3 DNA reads TGCGCCGCAGGGACTAGACTACACCGGGGAGCTGTTTTT. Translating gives CAAGTRLHRGAVF.

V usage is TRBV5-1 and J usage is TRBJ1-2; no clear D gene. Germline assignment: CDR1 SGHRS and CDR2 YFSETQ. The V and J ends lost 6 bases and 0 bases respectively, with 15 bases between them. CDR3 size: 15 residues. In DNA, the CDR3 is TGCGCCAGCAAGACGGCGGCAGAAGCTAACTATGGCTACACCTTC. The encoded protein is CASKTAAEANYGYTF.

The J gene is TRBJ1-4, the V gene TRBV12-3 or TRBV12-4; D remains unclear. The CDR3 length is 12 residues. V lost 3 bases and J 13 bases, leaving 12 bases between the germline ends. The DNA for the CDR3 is TGTGCCAGCAGTTTCGGCGGTCGTGGACTGTTTTTT. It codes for CASSFGGRGLFF.

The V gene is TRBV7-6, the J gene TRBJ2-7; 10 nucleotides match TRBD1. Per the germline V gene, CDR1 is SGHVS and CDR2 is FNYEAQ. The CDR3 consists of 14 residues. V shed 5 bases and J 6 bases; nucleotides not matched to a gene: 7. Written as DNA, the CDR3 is TGTGCCAGCAGCCAGACAGGGGGCTTGGGCGAGCAGTACTTC. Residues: CASSQTGGLGEQYF.

This CDR3 reads CASSDRGETQYF. The DNA for the CDR3 is TGTGCCAGCTCAGACAGGGGAGAGACCCAGTACTTC. This chain uses TRBV18 with TRBJ2-5, with 8 bases lining up with TRBD1. V lost 5 bases and J lost 4; bases outside the gene matches: 0. Germline V gene lookup returns CDR1 KGHSH and CDR2 LQKENI. The CDR3 runs 12 residues.

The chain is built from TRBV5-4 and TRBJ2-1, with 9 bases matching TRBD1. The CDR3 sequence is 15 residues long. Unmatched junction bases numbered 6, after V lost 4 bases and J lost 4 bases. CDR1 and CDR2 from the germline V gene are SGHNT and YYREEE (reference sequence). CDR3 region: CASSLGTGRYNEQFF. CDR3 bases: TGTGCCAGCAGCCTGGGGACAGGGAGATACAATGAGCAGTTCTTC.

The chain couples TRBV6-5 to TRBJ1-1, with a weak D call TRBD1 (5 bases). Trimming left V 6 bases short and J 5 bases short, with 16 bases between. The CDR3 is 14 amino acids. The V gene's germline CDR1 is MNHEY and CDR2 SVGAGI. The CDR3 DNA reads TGTGCCAGCAGCGTGCCGGGGGGAGTAACTGAAGCTTTCTTT. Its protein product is CASSVPGGVTEAFF.

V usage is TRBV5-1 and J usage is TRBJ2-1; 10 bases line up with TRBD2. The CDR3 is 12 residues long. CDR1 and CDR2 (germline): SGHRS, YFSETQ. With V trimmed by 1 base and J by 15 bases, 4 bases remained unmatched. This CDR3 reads CASSLSGGAWFF. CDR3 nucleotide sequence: TGCGCCAGCAGCTTGAGCGGGGGGGCGTGGTTCTTC.

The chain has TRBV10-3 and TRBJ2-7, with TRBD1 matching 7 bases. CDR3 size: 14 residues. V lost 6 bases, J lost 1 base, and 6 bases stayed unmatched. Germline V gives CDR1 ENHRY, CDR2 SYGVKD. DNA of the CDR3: TGTGCCATCAGGGAGACAGGGAGATCCTACGAGCAGTACTTC. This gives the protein CAIRETGRSYEQYF.

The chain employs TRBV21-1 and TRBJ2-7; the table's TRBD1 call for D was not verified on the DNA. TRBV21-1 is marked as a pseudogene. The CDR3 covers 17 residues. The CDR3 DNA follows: TGTGCCAGCAGCACAGTGATGACAGGGGCCACCCCTCTAGAGCAGTACTTC. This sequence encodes CASSTVMTGATPLEQYF.

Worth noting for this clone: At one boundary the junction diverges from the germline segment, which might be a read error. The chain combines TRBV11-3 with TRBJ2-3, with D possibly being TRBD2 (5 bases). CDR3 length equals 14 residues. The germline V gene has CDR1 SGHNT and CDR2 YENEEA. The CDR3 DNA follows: TGTGCCAGCAGCCTAGACGGGAACACAGATACGCAGTATTTT. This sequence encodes CASSLDGNTDTQYF.

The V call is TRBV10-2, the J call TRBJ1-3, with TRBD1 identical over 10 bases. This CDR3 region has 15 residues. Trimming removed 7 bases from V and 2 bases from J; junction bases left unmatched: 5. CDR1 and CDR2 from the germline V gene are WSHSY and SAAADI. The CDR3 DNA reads TGCGCCAGCACTTTGACAGGGGGCCCTGGAAACACCATATATTTT. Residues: CASTLTGGPGNTIYF.